This T cell receptor (beta chain) was retrieved from a study of T cell responses to AZD1222 COVID-19 vaccine. For the study at large: The analysis combined second doses at about 4 or about 12 weeks. Study-level findings and limits: Among vaccine-associated CD4 TCRs, coverage spanned spike, with dominance at 160-218 and 743-854. Repertoires were collected only later (after the peak T cell response had occurred). Mostly white British, mostly female donors; authors suggested clonal diversity may be underestimated.

Trimming left V 3 bases short and J 0 bases short, with 15 bases between. CDR1 is KGHSH and CDR2 is LQKENI in the germline V gene. The CDR3 is 17 residues long. As concerns this clone: Its antigen is currently unknown.

Libraries were prepared by immunoSEQ multiplex PCR; TCRdb keeps only in-frame clonotypes and omits some of them. This table holds about 120,000 clones, roughly 85% found once. The input for sequencing was peripheral blood, taken on day 0 of AZD1222 vaccination. The chain carries TRBV18 and TRBJ1-3; maybe TRBD1 (6 bases). This sequence originates from an adult in good health. This chain's CDR3 is CASSPTVYRDSGNTIYF. DNA of the CDR3: TGTGCCAGCTCACCCACCGTCTACAGGGACTCTGGAAACACCATATATTTT.